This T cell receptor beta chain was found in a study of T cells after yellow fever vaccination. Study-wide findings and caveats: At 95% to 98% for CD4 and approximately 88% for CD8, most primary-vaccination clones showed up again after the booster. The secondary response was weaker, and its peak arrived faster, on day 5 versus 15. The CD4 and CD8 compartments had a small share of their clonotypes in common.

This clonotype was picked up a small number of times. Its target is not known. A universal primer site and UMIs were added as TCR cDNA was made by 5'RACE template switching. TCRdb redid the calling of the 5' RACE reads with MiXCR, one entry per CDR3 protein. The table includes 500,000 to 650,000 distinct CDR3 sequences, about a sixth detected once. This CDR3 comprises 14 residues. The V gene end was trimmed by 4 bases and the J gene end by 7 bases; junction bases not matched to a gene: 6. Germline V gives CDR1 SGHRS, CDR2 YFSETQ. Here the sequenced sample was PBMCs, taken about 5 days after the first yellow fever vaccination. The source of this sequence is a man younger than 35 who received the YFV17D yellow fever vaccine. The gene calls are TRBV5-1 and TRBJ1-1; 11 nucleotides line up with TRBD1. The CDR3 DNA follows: TGCGCCAGCAGCCCGGGACAGGGGGTCGATGAAGCTTTCTTT. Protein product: CASSPGQGVDEAFF. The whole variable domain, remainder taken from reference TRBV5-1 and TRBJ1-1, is KAGVTQTPRYLIKTRGQQVTLSCSPISGHRSVSWYQQTPGQGLQFLFEYFSETQRNKGNFPGRFSGRQFSNSRSEMNVSTLELGDSALYLCASSPGQGVDEAFFGQGTRLTVV.